This T cell receptor beta chain came from a study of blood T cell repertoires in COVID-19. For the study at large: Material from acute and convalescent COVID-19 was sourced from the United States, Italy and Spain. Nucleic acid was either cDNA or gDNA, and it came from T cells, B-cell-depleted T cells, or PBMCs.

The CDR3 extends over 16 amino acids. Trimming left V 0 bases short and J 9 bases short, with 18 bases between. Germline V lookup: CDR1 LGHNA, CDR2 YNFKEQ. Per the study methods: From reference gene primer amplification, estimates of nucleated cell counts were derived. TCRdb keeps only in-frame clones here, not all; method: immunoSEQ multiplex PCR. From that table come the V and J calls and clone size; the DNA was used to work out D and trimming. This sample has around 160,000 clones, with about four fifths found just once. Sequencing was performed on peripheral blood. The TCR originated in a woman of 80 years or more with acute or convalescent COVID-19. This chain joins TRBV4-2 and TRBJ1-5; D is possibly TRBD1 (6 bases). The CDR3 coding sequence is TGTGCCAGCAGCCAAGATCGACCTGGGGGGGCTGGGCCCCAGCATTTT. Its translation is CASSQDRPGGAGPQHF.